The table lists the clone carrying this T cell receptor (beta chain) with a count of one. Its antigen remains unknown. Treatment indicated: some 20 received Ad26.COV2.S at low or high dose, single or two shots; 5 received placebo; per-sample allocation not given. Material that was analyzed had been drawn on day 63 after the first vaccine or placebo injection. Wuhan-strain spike was delivered by a replication-incompetent Ad26 vector. The repertoire was sequenced with immunoSEQ multiplex PCR; TCRdb's copy has only in-frame clones and lacks some. This table has about 680,000 clones, approximately 88% appearing once. Trimming cost V 2 bases and J 3 bases, with 8 bases left between them. Germline loops: CDR1 LNHDA, CDR2 SQIVND (reference sequence). CDR3 length equals 14 residues. This sample was taken from a study of Ad26.COV2.S vaccination and SARS-CoV-2 variants. Study details: Recipients of Ad26.COV2.S got it intramuscularly, once or twice 56 days apart. Study conclusions and caveats: Recipients of either vaccine or placebo displayed similar breadth of non-spike TCRs. Considerable breadth of spike-specific CD8+ and CD4+ T cell responses has reportedly been documented following vaccination.

Sample: peripheral blood, taken in a trial of Ad26.COV2.S vaccine versus placebo. This sequence was found in a person aged 18 to 65 who received the Ad26.COV2.S COVID-19 vaccine or a placebo. V usage is TRBV19 and J usage is TRBJ1-5, with no clear D. The CDR3 bases are TGTGCCAGTAGTATAAAGACGTTCAATCAGCCCCAGCATTTT. Translating gives CASSIKTFNQPQHF.